The present T cell receptor beta chain was sequenced within a study of early stage breast cancer tumors. Study background: ER+/PR+/HER2- status applied to about 70% of the 16 invasive breast tumors. Study-wide findings and caveats: Blood repertoires resembled normal breast more than tumor.

Germline V gene data show CDR1 as MNHEY and CDR2 as SMNVEV (reference sequence). Deletions cut 5 bases from V and 4 bases from J, with 18 bases between. The CDR3 spans 16 residues. Clones were sequenced by immunoSEQ multiplex PCR, and TCRdb holds only the in-frame ones, with some missing. The sample gives tens of thousands of clones, around four fifths of which show up once; around 3.4% is in the top ten. As to this clone: The antigen is undetermined.

The sample consisted of blood. J is TRBJ1-3 and V is TRBV27, with TRBD1 as a possible D gene (5 bases). The TCR comes from a person in their 40s with breast cancer. CDR3 sequence: CASSPLGGGAGNTIYF. The CDR3 bases are TGTGCCAGCAGTCCCCTCGGGGGAGGAGCAGGAAACACCATATATTTT.